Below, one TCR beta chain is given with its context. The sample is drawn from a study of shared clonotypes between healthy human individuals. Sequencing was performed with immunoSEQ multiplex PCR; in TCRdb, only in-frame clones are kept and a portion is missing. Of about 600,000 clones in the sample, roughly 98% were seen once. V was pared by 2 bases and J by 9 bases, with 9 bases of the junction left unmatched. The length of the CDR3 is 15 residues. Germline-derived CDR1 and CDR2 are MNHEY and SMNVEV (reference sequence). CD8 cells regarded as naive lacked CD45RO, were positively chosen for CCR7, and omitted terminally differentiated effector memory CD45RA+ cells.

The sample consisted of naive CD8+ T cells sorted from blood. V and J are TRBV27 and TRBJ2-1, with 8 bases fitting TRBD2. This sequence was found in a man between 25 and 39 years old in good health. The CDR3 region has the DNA TGTGCCAGCAGTTTAAGCCTAGCGGGCGAGGCTGAGCAGTTCTTC. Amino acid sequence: CASSLSLAGEAEQFF.